One sample yielded the 12 T cell receptor beta chains listed below, sequenced in a study of Tregs in tolerant kidney transplant recipients. Libraries were prepared by immunoSEQ multiplex PCR; TCRdb keeps only in-frame clonotypes and omits some of them. The table lists around 85,000 clones, approximately 89% of them singletons. The material sequenced was Tregs from blood, taken before the transplant. Receptors were obtained from a human donor who received a combined kidney and bone marrow transplant.

The chain is built from TRBV2 and TRBJ1-1; 7 nucleotides align to TRBD1. V dropped 8 bases and J dropped 0; count of bases not matched to a gene: 9. The CDR3 is 15 residues long. Germline CDR1 reads SNHLY; CDR2 reads FYNNEI. This CDR3 reads CASGRGPALNTEAFF. The DNA of the CDR3 is TGTGCCAGCGGAAGGGGGCCGGCCTTGAACACTGAAGCTTTCTTT.

The chain recombines TRBV10-2 with TRBJ1-6; D remains unclear. Germline V gene data show CDR1 as WSHSY and CDR2 as SAAADI. The CDR3 length is 13 residues. The germline V and J ends were trimmed by 1 base and 14 bases, with 12 bases remaining between them. The CDR3 nucleotides read TGCGCCAGCAGTGAGTTGAGGGAAGGAGCCCTCCACTTT. It codes for CASSELREGALHF.

CDR3 nucleotides: TGTGCCAGCAGCCAAAAGGGACAGGGCACCTACGAGCAGTACTTC. Translation gives CASSQKGQGTYEQYF. This chain joins TRBV14 and TRBJ2-7, with 9 bases that match TRBD1. Germline loops: CDR1 SGHDN, CDR2 FVKESK. V trimming: 2 bases; J trimming: 2 bases; junction bases outside the gene matches: 4. CDR3 length equals 15 residues.

This clone was counted once. V gene TRBV11-2 combines with J gene TRBJ1-1; D possibly corresponds to TRBD1 (6 bases). The CDR3 extends over 13 amino acids. Germline V CDR1 and CDR2: SGHAT, FQNNGV. V lost 2 bases, J lost 9 bases, and 13 bases lay in between. CDR3 sequence (DNA): TGTGCCAGCAGCTTACCCAGGGGATCCAAAGCTTTCTTT. Its protein product is CASSLPRGSKAFF.

The gene calls are TRBV6-5 and TRBJ1-4; TRBD1 matches 9 bases. V shed 5 bases and J 8 bases; nucleotides not matched to a gene: 9. Looked up from germline, CDR1 is MNHEY and CDR2 is SVGAGI. This CDR3 spans 15 amino acids. Here the CDR3 DNA reads TGTGCCAGCAGTCCACGGGGACAGGGTCTAGAAAAACTGTTTTTT. Translating gives CASSPRGQGLEKLFF.

The J gene is TRBJ2-5, the V gene TRBV27; 13 bases map to TRBD2. The CDR3 is 16 amino acids. Germline V lookup: CDR1 MNHEY, CDR2 SMNVEV (reference sequence). After removal of 4 bases from V and 11 bases from J, the junction contained 13 bases not matched to a gene. The CDR3 loop reads CASSSSTSGRGYEQYF. For the CDR3, the DNA is TGTGCCAGCAGTTCTTCAACTAGCGGGAGGGGCTATGAGCAGTACTTC.

This sequence joins TRBV4-2 and TRBJ2-2; D not resolved. There are 15 residues in the CDR3. The V end was cut by 3 bases, the J end by 5 bases, with 13 bases between. Germline V gene data show CDR1 as LGHNA and CDR2 as YNFKEQ. This CDR3 is CASSHEAETTGELFF. Written as DNA, the CDR3 is TGTGCCAGCAGCCACGAGGCAGAAACAACCGGGGAGCTGTTTTTT.

The CDR3 DNA reads as TGCGCCAGCAGCTTGGCCCTACAGGGAGAAGCTTTCTTT. Amino acid sequence: CASSLALQGEAFF. The chain recombines TRBV5-1 with TRBJ1-1, with D perhaps matching TRBD1 (6 bases). Germline V gives CDR1 SGHRS, CDR2 YFSETQ. This CDR3 region has 13 residues. Trimming shortened V by 0 bases and J by 8 bases, and 11 bases separated the two germline ends.

The chain is built from TRBV5-1 and TRBJ2-2, with D perhaps matching TRBD2 (5 bases). There are 16 residues in the CDR3. Per the germline V gene, CDR1 is SGHRS and CDR2 is YFSETQ. Trimming pared 4 bases from V and 1 base from J, leaving 14 bases between. The CDR3 here is CASSPRVAGNTGELFF. CDR3 DNA sequence: TGCGCCAGCAGCCCTCGCGTGGCGGGGAACACCGGGGAGCTGTTTTTT.

The chain joins TRBV21-1 to TRBJ1-5. TRBV21-1 is described as a pseudogene. This CDR3 is 15 amino acids long. DNA for the CDR3: TGTGCCAGCAGCAAAGCGTGTAAAGGATATCAGCCCCAGCATTTT. It translates to CASSKACKGYQPQHF.

The chain joins TRBV7-2 to TRBJ2-1; D is perhaps TRBD2 (5 bases). Germline CDR1 is SGHTA and CDR2 is FQGNSA. CDR3 length: 16 amino acids. V gave up 0 bases and J gave up 8 bases, with 17 bases separating them. The CDR3 sequence: CASSLALASSHDEQFF. The CDR3 DNA is TGTGCCAGCAGCTTAGCGTTGGCTAGCTCCCACGATGAGCAGTTCTTC.

This chain links TRBV5-6 with TRBJ2-7, with a weak D call TRBD1 (5 bases). Germline V gives CDR1 SGHDT, CDR2 YYEEEE. This CDR3 region has 14 residues. The V and J ends lost 7 bases and 2 bases respectively, with 16 bases between them. The CDR3 reads CASLQVLDPYEQYF. The CDR3 DNA follows: TGTGCCAGCTTACAGGTCCTCGATCCCTACGAGCAGTACTTC.